This T cell receptor (beta chain) was profiled in a study of shared clonotypes between healthy human individuals. Across the study: A couple of women and a few men aged 18 to 49 served as donors.

General study findings and limits: Sharing across a few donors was seen in 4.5% to 6.5% of naive CD4 clonotypes.

This clone was observed a handful of times. Antigen specificity is unknown. This CDR3 is 17 amino acids long. The V gene end was trimmed by 4 bases and the J gene end by 5 bases; junction bases not matched to a gene: 13. CDR1 SGHVS and CDR2 FQNEAQ come from the germline V gene. The method was immunoSEQ multiplex PCR; TCRdb's version includes in-frame clones alone and lacks a portion of them. Seen here are a few million clones, approximately 93% observed once, and the top ten hold 0.35% to 0.5%. This chain joins TRBV7-8 and TRBJ1-5; 8 bases map to TRBD1. The clonotype was recovered from a man aged 18 to 30 in good health. Some clones in this sample may be carry-over from other donors' samples. The sequencing input was naive CD4+ T cells from PBMCs. As to subset: CD45RA+ positively selected. CDR3 DNA sequence: TGTGCCAGCAGCTCTTCCTCAGGGACAGGATGGCATCAGCCCCAGCATTTT. It is translated as CASSSSSGTGWHQPQHF. Full variable domain (rest looked up from reference TRBV7-8 and TRBJ1-5): GAGVSQSPRYKVAKRGQDVALRCDPISGHVSLFWYQQALGQGPEFLTYFQNEAQLDKSGLPSDRFFAERPEGSVSTLKIQRTQQEDSAVYLCASSSSSGTGWHQPQHFGDGTRLSIL.